The 18 T cell receptor beta chains below come from one sample, sequenced in a study of cytomegalovirus exposure and HLA in healthy donors. It was with 60 Vbeta and 13 Jbeta primers that the PCR ran. The data were produced by immunoSEQ multiplex PCR, yet TCRdb's version contains in-frame clones alone and is incomplete. This table has approximately 150,000 clones, less than 65% appearing once. Input material: PBMCs. These receptors were obtained from a woman in her 30s in good health and CMV-seropositive.

The CDR3 loop reads CASSIRSGDHYEQYF. The DNA of the CDR3 is TGTGCCAGCAGTATAAGAAGCGGAGACCATTACGAGCAGTACTTC. The chain combines TRBV6-1 with TRBJ2-7; D perhaps matches TRBD2 (5 bases). Germline CDR1 MNHNS, CDR2 SASEGT. With 5 bases removed from V and 4 bases from J, the gap between germline ends came to 18 bases. CDR3 length: 15 amino acids.

The chain combines TRBV2 with TRBJ1-2; maybe TRBD1 (5 bases). Trimming left V 3 bases short and J 7 bases short, with 6 bases between. The CDR3 consists of 11 residues. The germline V gene encodes CDR1 SNHLY and CDR2 FYNNEI. The CDR3 is CASSDRGGYTF. CDR3 DNA: TGTGCCAGCAGTGATAGGGGTGGCTACACCTTC.

This chain uses TRBV29-1 with TRBJ2-1; possibly TRBD2 for D (5 bases). V dropped 7 bases and J dropped 1 base, with 23 bases sitting between them. This CDR3 is 17 amino acids long. Germline V gives CDR1 SQVTM, CDR2 ANQGSEA. The CDR3 coding sequence is TGCAGCGCCCCTGGACGGGGAACCCCGGAGTCCTACAATGAGCAGTTCTTC. Amino acid sequence: CSAPGRGTPESYNEQFF.

This clone was recorded only once. This rearrangement joins TRBV6-6 to TRBJ1-5; no clear D gene. V was shortened by 2 bases and J by 5 bases, with 16 bases between the two germline ends. Germline V CDR1 and CDR2: MNHNY, SVGAGI (reference sequence). The CDR3 runs to 16 residues. The DNA of the CDR3 is TGTGCCAGCAGTTACATACAGCGGTTTTTGTATCAGCCCCAGCATTTT. The encoded protein is CASSYIQRFLYQPQHF.

This clone is a singleton in its sample. The chain joins TRBV7-2 to TRBJ2-7, with a weak D call TRBD1 (5 bases). The CDR3 consists of 14 residues. V dropped 3 bases and J dropped 0 bases, with 9 bases sitting between them. Per the germline V gene, CDR1 is SGHTA and CDR2 is FQGNSA. The CDR3 DNA reads as TGTGCCAGCAGCTTCCCCGACAGCTCCTACGAGCAGTACTTC. Protein sequence: CASSFPDSSYEQYF. Filled out from reference TRBV7-2 and TRBJ2-7, the complete variable domain reads GAGVSQSPSNKVTEKGKDVELRCDPISGHTALYWYRQSLGQGLEFLIYFQGNSAPDKSGLPSDRFSAERTGGSVSTLTIQRTQQEDSAVYLCASSFPDSSYEQYFGPGTRLTVT.

The chain combines TRBV11-2 with TRBJ2-3; TRBD1 matches 7 bases. The ends lost 5 bases at V and 2 bases at J; junction bases unmatched: 4. Germline V gene data show CDR1 as SGHAT and CDR2 as FQNNGV. This CDR3 is 14 amino acids long. CDR3 sequence reads: CASSLDRDTDTQYF. CDR3 bases: TGTGCCAGCAGCCTTGACAGGGACACAGATACGCAGTATTTT.

The gene calls are TRBV14 and TRBJ2-7, with 7 bases identical to TRBD1. Germline lookup yields CDR1 SGHDN and CDR2 FVKESK. The CDR3 spans 14 residues. V shed 4 bases, J shed 2 bases, and the junction held 5 bases outside the gene matches. The CDR3 DNA reads as TGTGCCAGCAGCCCCGGGACAGCCACCTACGAGCAGTACTTC. Protein sequence: CASSPGTATYEQYF.

The rearrangement uses TRBV4-2 and TRBJ1-5, with 7 bases lining up with TRBD1. Trimming cost V 0 bases and J 7 bases; bases outside gene matches: 12. The CDR3 is made up of 17 amino acids. CDR1 and CDR2 (germline): LGHNA, YNFKEQ. The DNA for the CDR3 is TGTGCCAGCAGCCAAGACCCGGGACAGCTGGTGGACCAGCCCCAGCATTTT. This gives the protein CASSQDPGQLVDQPQHF.

This clone was counted a few times. The rearrangement uses TRBV6-1 and TRBJ2-6; tentative D call: TRBD1 (5 bases). The CDR3 spans 15 residues. V dropped 4 bases and J dropped 0 bases, with 7 bases sitting between them. Germline-derived CDR1 and CDR2 are MNHNS and SASEGT. For the CDR3, the DNA is TGTGCCAGCAGTGGACAGTCCTCTGGGGCCAACGTCCTGACTTTC. Its protein product is CASSGQSSGANVLTF.

The chain joins TRBV5-6 to TRBJ2-4; D is unclear. The CDR3 is 11 amino acids. Trimming shortened V by 0 bases and J by 10 bases, and 5 bases separated the two germline ends. CDR1 SGHDT and CDR2 YYEEEE come from the germline V gene. As DNA, the CDR3 is TGTGCCAGCAGCTTGGCGGGTATTCAGTACTTC. It is translated as CASSLAGIQYF.

This clone was picked up a small number of times. The chain couples TRBV19 to TRBJ1-5; the D is unclear. Germline-derived CDR1 and CDR2 are LNHDA and SQIVND (reference sequence). V shed 5 bases and J shed 7 bases, with 12 bases lying between them. The CDR3 loop spans 13 amino acids. The CDR3 nucleotides read TGTGCCAGTAGTTGGGAGTCAAGGCAGCCCCAGCATTTT. Encoded protein: CASSWESRQPQHF.

The J gene is TRBJ2-6, the V gene TRBV30; the D gene is possibly TRBD2 (7 bases). The germline V gene encodes CDR1 GTSNPN and CDR2 SVGIG (reference sequence). The CDR3 extends over 15 amino acids. With 0 bases removed from V and 2 bases from J, the gap between germline ends came to 8 bases. CDR3 sequence reads: CAWSVGGAGANVLTF. The CDR3 nucleotides read TGTGCCTGGAGTGTAGGGGGGGCTGGGGCCAACGTCCTGACTTTC.

This chain links TRBV18 with TRBJ2-7, with D perhaps TRBD1 (6 bases). CDR1 and CDR2 from the germline V gene are KGHSH and LQKENI. The CDR3 is 13 amino acids. Trimming stripped 3 bases from V and 4 bases from J, with 10 bases between. In DNA, the CDR3 is TGTGCCAGCTCACCGGGACACGGGTACGAGCAGTACTTC. Translation gives CASSPGHGYEQYF. Full variable domain (missing parts from reference TRBV18 and TRBJ2-7): NAGVMQNPRHLVRRRGQEARLRCSPMKGHSHVYWYRQLPEEGLKFMVYLQKENIIDESGMPKERFSAEFPKEGPSILRIQQVVRGDSAAYFCASSPGHGYEQYFGPGTRLTVT.

This clone turned up a few times. CDR3: CATSRETGGSYEQYF. The CDR3 DNA sequence: TGTGCCACCAGCAGAGAAACAGGGGGCTCCTACGAGCAGTACTTC. The rearrangement uses TRBV15 and TRBJ2-5; the match to TRBD1 covers 8 bases. The end of the DNA is better explained by TRBJ2-7, so the J call may be wrong. The germline V gene has CDR1 LNHNV and CDR2 YYDKDF (reference sequence). This CDR3 comprises 15 residues.

The chain joins TRBV7-2 to TRBJ1-3; D is possibly TRBD1 (5 bases). In germline, CDR1 is SGHTA, CDR2 FQGNSA. The CDR3 has 17 residues. V was shortened by 4 bases and J by 4 bases, with 20 bases between the two germline ends. CDR3: CASSSRTGKGSGNTIYF. As DNA, the CDR3 is TGTGCCAGCAGCTCCCGGACCGGTAAGGGGTCCGGAAACACCATATATTTT. Full variable domain (rest looked up from reference TRBV7-2 and TRBJ1-3): GAGVSQSPSNKVTEKGKDVELRCDPISGHTALYWYRQSLGQGLEFLIYFQGNSAPDKSGLPSDRFSAERTGGSVSTLTIQRTQQEDSAVYLCASSSRTGKGSGNTIYFGEGSWLTVV.

The table lists this clone with a few counts. V gene TRBV7-6 combines with J gene TRBJ1-2; the D gene is possibly TRBD1 (6 bases). This CDR3 contains 16 residues. Trimming took off 5 bases at V and 5 bases at J, with 21 bases between the two ends. CDR1 and CDR2 (germline): SGHVS, FNYEAQ. DNA for the CDR3: TGTGCCAGCAGCATTAGTCCGACAGGCGACTTTTATGGCTACACCTTC. Translating it yields CASSISPTGDFYGYTF.

The chain recombines TRBV30 with TRBJ1-6; no definite D call. The V end was cut by 1 base, the J end by 0 bases, with 7 bases between. The CDR3 length is 15 residues. CDR1 and CDR2 (germline): GTSNPN, SVGIG (reference sequence). The DNA of the CDR3 is TGTGCCTGGAGTGCTGTCAGCTCCTATAATTCACCCCTCCACTTT. Translating gives CAWSAVSSYNSPLHF.

The J gene is TRBJ1-2, the V gene TRBV9; the match to TRBD1 covers 10 bases. This CDR3 has 13 amino acids. V dropped 5 bases and J dropped 10; count of bases not matched to a gene: 8. Germline V gene sequence: CDR1 SGDLS, CDR2 YYNGEE. CDR3 amino acids: CASSLRDRGTYTF. As DNA, the CDR3 is TGTGCCAGCAGTCTCCGGGACAGGGGTACCTACACCTTC.